Following are 17 T cell receptor beta chains from one sample sequenced in a study of Ad26.COV2.S vaccination and SARS-CoV-2 variants. Treatment: 19 received Ad26.COV2.S at low or high dose, single or two shots; five or six received placebo; per-sample allocation not given. All samples were drawn on day 63, counting from the first vaccine or placebo injection. Sequencing was performed with immunoSEQ multiplex PCR; in TCRdb, only in-frame clones are kept and a portion is missing. The table lists approximately 450,000 clones, around nine tenths of them singletons. Sample: peripheral blood, taken in a trial of Ad26.COV2.S vaccine versus placebo. These receptors were collected from a person between 18 and 65 years old who received the Ad26.COV2.S COVID-19 vaccine or a placebo.

The V gene is TRBV19, the J gene TRBJ2-2, with TRBD2 as a possible D gene (6 bases). V dropped 0 bases and J dropped 8 bases, with 10 bases sitting between them. The CDR3 extends over 14 amino acids. Germline lookup yields CDR1 LNHDA and CDR2 SQIVND (reference sequence). The CDR3 DNA is TGTGCCAGTAGTATAGAGGAGGGATCGGGGGAGCTGTTTTTT. It yields the protein CASSIEEGSGELFF.

This chain links TRBV2 with TRBJ2-3, with D uncertain. V was pared by 4 bases and J by 3 bases, with 11 bases between. Germline V gives CDR1 SNHLY, CDR2 FYNNEI. There are 14 residues in the CDR3. CDR3 protein: CASSGLSYTDTQYF. The CDR3 DNA reads as TGTGCCAGCAGTGGGTTGTCCTATACAGATACGCAGTATTTT.

The chain uses TRBV6-5 and TRBJ1-2; D gene ambiguous. Germline CDR1 MNHEY, CDR2 SVGAGI. The CDR3 is 16 amino acids. V gave up 2 bases and J gave up 6 bases, with 19 bases separating them. The CDR3 DNA is TGTGCCAGCAGTTACACACGCACCCGGCAGGCGAATGGCTACACCTTC. Amino acids: CASSYTRTRQANGYTF.

V gene TRBV27 combines with J gene TRBJ2-7; 13 nucleotides align to TRBD2. The V gene's germline CDR1 is MNHEY and CDR2 SMNVEV (reference sequence). The CDR3 sequence is 17 residues long. V lost 0 bases to trimming and J lost 4 bases; unmatched junction nucleotides: 6. In DNA, the CDR3 is TGTGCCAGCAGTTTATCGCCTCGGACTAGCGGGAGTTACGAGCAGTACTTC. Protein: CASSLSPRTSGSYEQYF.

J is TRBJ2-3 and V is TRBV5-8, with D possibly being TRBD1 (5 bases). The CDR3 runs 14 residues. Per the germline V gene, CDR1 is SGHTS and CDR2 is YDEGEE. V was shortened by 7 bases and J by 6 bases, with 18 bases between the two germline ends. The CDR3 region is CASLLGAVVDTQYF. The CDR3 nucleotides read TGTGCCAGCTTACTTGGGGCTGTCGTGGATACGCAGTATTTT.

This chain joins TRBV28 and TRBJ2-7; D is possibly TRBD1 (6 bases). CDR1 is MDHEN and CDR2 is SYDVKM in the germline V gene. V lost 6 bases, J lost 0 bases, and 18 bases lay in between. The CDR3 has 16 amino acids. CDR3 in amino acids: CASRSRQDRFSYEQYF. Here the CDR3 DNA reads TGTGCCAGCAGATCTCGACAGGACCGCTTCTCCTACGAGCAGTACTTC.

The chain couples TRBV7-8 to TRBJ2-6, with TRBD2 identical over 11 bases. The CDR3 covers 19 residues. J lost 2 bases, V lost 0 bases, and 6 bases had no gene match. Germline lookup yields CDR1 SGHVS and CDR2 FQNEAQ. CDR3 nucleotides: TGTGCCAGCAGCTTAGCGAGTAGCGGGAGGGCCCCTGGGGCCAACGTCCTGACTTTC. Encoded protein: CASSLASSGRAPGANVLTF.

The chain uses TRBV27 and TRBJ2-7; D is undetermined. The CDR3 sequence is 16 residues long. V was clipped by 5 bases and J by 1 base, with 18 bases between them. Per the germline V gene, CDR1 is MNHEY and CDR2 is SMNVEV (reference sequence). The CDR3 reads CASSQRFSETSYEQYF. The CDR3 DNA reads as TGTGCCAGCAGTCAACGATTCAGCGAAACTTCCTACGAGCAGTACTTC.

The rearrangement uses TRBV19 and TRBJ2-1, with 13 bases identical to TRBD2. Germline trimming cut 5 bases from V and 7 bases from J; bases unmatched to any gene: 8. The CDR3 spans 16 residues. Per the germline V gene, CDR1 is LNHDA and CDR2 is SQIVND (reference sequence). The CDR3 region is CASSSGLAGKNNEQFF. The DNA of the CDR3 is TGTGCCAGTAGTTCGGGACTAGCGGGGAAAAATAATGAGCAGTTCTTC.

V gene TRBV19 combines with J gene TRBJ1-5; D is possibly TRBD1 (5 bases). Per germline, CDR1 LNHDA and CDR2 SQIVND (reference sequence). This CDR3 is 16 amino acids long. The V and J ends lost 2 bases and 0 bases respectively, with 11 bases between them. The CDR3 DNA sequence: TGTGCCAGTAGTATAACTGGGGCATATAGCAATCAGCCCCAGCATTTT. Amino acids: CASSITGAYSNQPQHF. Complete variable domain (other parts from reference TRBV19 and TRBJ1-5): DGGITQSPKYLFRKEGQNVTLSCEQNLNHDAMYWYRQDPGQGLRLIYYSQIVNDFQKGDIAEGYSVSREKKESFPLTVTSAQKNPTAFYLCASSITGAYSNQPQHFGDGTRLSIL.

The chain combines TRBV5-1 with TRBJ2-7; 10 bases agree with TRBD1. The V segment lost 2 bases and the J segment 5 bases; nucleotides outside the gene matches: 4. Per the germline V gene, CDR1 is SGHRS and CDR2 is YFSETQ. The CDR3 extends over 14 amino acids. CDR3 nucleotides: TGCGCCAGCAGCTTCCTCGGACAGGGGGACGAGCAGTACTTC. It translates to CASSFLGQGDEQYF. Together with reference TRBV5-1 and TRBJ2-7, the CDR3 gives the full variable domain: KAGVTQTPRYLIKTRGQQVTLSCSPISGHRSVSWYQQTPGQGLQFLFEYFSETQRNKGNFPGRFSGRQFSNSRSEMNVSTLELGDSALYLCASSFLGQGDEQYFGPGTRLTVT.

The chain combines TRBV7-2 with TRBJ1-3; maybe TRBD1 (6 bases). Looked up from germline, CDR1 is SGHTA and CDR2 is FQGNSA. The length of the CDR3 is 16 residues. The V end was cut by 0 bases, the J end by 2 bases, with 11 bases between. In DNA form, the CDR3 reads TGTGCCAGCAGCTTAGCGGCGGGGGGCGCTGGAAACACCATATATTTT. Encoded protein: CASSLAAGGAGNTIYF.

The CDR3 spells CASSYGTITGELFF. The DNA of the CDR3 is TGTGCCAGCAGTTACGGGACTATCACCGGGGAGCTGTTTTTT. The chain couples TRBV6-2 or TRBV6-3 to TRBJ2-2; 7 bases align to TRBD2. The germline V gene has CDR1 MNHEY and CDR2 SVGEGT. The CDR3 consists of 14 residues. The junction had 1 base not matched to a gene; V was cut back by 2 bases and J by 4 bases.

This chain joins TRBV5-6 and TRBJ1-1; D might be TRBD1 (6 bases). The ends were cut back, 1 base at V and 6 bases at J, with 10 bases in the middle. The CDR3 extends over 13 amino acids. The germline CDR1 and CDR2 sequences are SGHDT and YYEEEE. The CDR3 loop is CASSLWGLPEAFF. CDR3 bases: TGTGCCAGCAGCTTGTGGGGGCTCCCTGAAGCTTTCTTT.

The V and J genes are TRBV6-4 and TRBJ1-2; no clear D gene. CDR3 size: 15 residues. The germline CDR1 and CDR2 sequences are MRHNA and SNTAGT. V lost 0 bases, J lost 4 bases, and 12 bases lay in between. In DNA, the CDR3 is TGTGCCAGCAGTGACTCGAGGAGGGCCCCCTATGGCTACACCTTC. Protein sequence: CASSDSRRAPYGYTF.

The sample holds a few counts of this clone. One end of the junction does not line up with germline, which may come from a read error. The CDR3 coding sequence is TGTGCCAGCAGCCAAGTTGAGACGATGATCTTC. As protein: CASSQVETMIF. The rearrangement uses TRBV3-1 (or the pseudogene TRBV3-2) and TRBJ2-1; D gene unclear. The CDR3 is made up of 11 amino acids. CDR1 is LGHDT, CDR2 YNNKEL, per germline (reference sequence).

The chain couples TRBV4-3 to TRBJ2-1; no reliable D call. Trimming removed 1 base from V and 5 bases from J, with 12 bases in between. This CDR3 is built from 15 residues. Germline CDR1 LGHNA, CDR2 YSLEER. DNA of the CDR3: TGCGCCAGCAGCCAAGTCGGCAGTACGGACAATGAGCAGTTCTTC. It yields the protein CASSQVGSTDNEQFF.